These 28 T cell receptor beta chains were all obtained from the same sample, sequenced in a study of OX40 agonist ivuxolimab in advanced cancers. Sequenced by immunoSEQ multiplex PCR; TCRdb stores in-frame clones only, minus some. The data show roughly 64,000 clones, more than 85% seen once. Sequencing was performed on CD4+ or CD8+ T cells sorted from blood, taken in a trial of the OX40 agonist ivuxolimab. These receptors all stem from an adult with an advanced solid tumor such as melanoma, head and neck, liver or kidney cancer.

V is TRBV5-4 and J is TRBJ2-3; D gene unclear. The CDR3 is made up of 15 amino acids. Germline CDR1 SGHNT, CDR2 YYREEE (reference sequence). Trimming shortened V by 1 base and J by 2 bases, and 11 bases separated the two germline ends. DNA for the CDR3: TGTGCCAGCAGCTTGCCCGAGGAGTACACAGATACGCAGTATTTT. Translating gives CASSLPEEYTDTQYF.

The V gene is TRBV5-4, the J gene TRBJ2-5; 7 positions match TRBD1. This CDR3 comprises 13 residues. Losses at the gene ends were 1 base for V and 8 bases for J; bases not matched to a gene: 5. Germline V gene sequence: CDR1 SGHNT, CDR2 YYREEE (reference sequence). The CDR3 DNA reads as TGTGCCAGCAGCTTGTGGACAGGCGGTACCCAGTACTTC. It is translated as CASSLWTGGTQYF. The full variable domain, its missing parts supplied by reference TRBV5-4 and TRBJ2-5, is ETGVTQSPTHLIKTRGQQVTLRCSSQSGHNTVSWYQQALGQGPQFIFQYYREEENGRGNFPPRFSGLQFPNYSSELNVNALELDDSALYLCASSLWTGGTQYFGPGTRLLVL.

The chain carries TRBV29-1 and TRBJ2-3; D gene uncertain. The V and J ends lost 4 bases and 1 base respectively, with 15 bases between them. The CDR3 is made up of 15 amino acids. Germline V gene lookup returns CDR1 SQVTM and CDR2 ANQGSEA. CDR3 loop: CSVGIMADRTDTQYF. In DNA, the CDR3 is TGCAGCGTTGGAATAATGGCGGATCGCACAGATACGCAGTATTTT.

The genes are TRBV10-2 and TRBJ2-7; D ambiguous. With 7 bases removed from V and 0 bases from J, the gap between germline ends came to 10 bases. Germline CDR1 is WSHSY and CDR2 is SAAADI. CDR3 length: 13 amino acids. CDR3 region: CASKPGPSYEQYF. The CDR3 coding sequence is TGCGCCAGCAAGCCGGGTCCCTCCTACGAGCAGTACTTC.

This CDR3 is CASSEMGGVEQFF. The CDR3 DNA sequence: TGTGCCAGCAGTGAAATGGGGGGGGTAGAGCAGTTCTTC. This chain joins TRBV25-1 and TRBJ2-1; 7 nucleotides agree with TRBD2. Germline assignment: CDR1 MGHDK and CDR2 SYGVNS. CDR3 length: 13 amino acids. V shed 2 bases, J shed 10 bases, and the junction held 5 bases outside the gene matches. The entire variable domain, with the rest obtained from reference TRBV25-1 and TRBJ2-1, is as follows: EADIYQTPRYLVIGTGKKITLECSQTMGHDKMYWYQQDPGMELHLIHYSYGVNSTEKGDLSSESTVSRIRTEHFPLTLESARPSHTSQYLCASSEMGGVEQFFGPGTRLTVL.

The V gene is TRBV10-1, the J gene TRBJ2-7, with unresolved D. V was shortened by 0 bases and J by 5 bases, with 8 bases between the two germline ends. The CDR3 length is 13 residues. Germline CDR1 WNHNN, CDR2 SYGVQD (reference sequence). The CDR3 nucleotides are TGCGCCAGCAGTGAGTCGCCGTCCGACGAGCAGTACTTC. Translated, it gives CASSESPSDEQYF.

The V call is TRBV12-5, the J call TRBJ2-7; TRBD2 matches 9 bases. The CDR3 spans 15 residues. V lost 6 bases to trimming and J lost 6 bases; unmatched junction nucleotides: 12. The germline V gene encodes CDR1 LGHNT and CDR2 FRNRAP. Here the CDR3 reads CASGKGASGTVEQYF. CDR3 sequence (DNA): TGTGCTAGTGGCAAAGGGGCTAGCGGGACCGTCGAGCAGTACTTC.

The rearrangement joins TRBV25-1 to TRBJ2-1; a possible D gene is TRBD2 (6 bases). Germline V lookup: CDR1 MGHDK, CDR2 SYGVNS. The CDR3 sequence is 15 residues long. The V gene lost 3 bases and the J gene lost 3 bases, with 12 bases spanning the gap. CDR3 bases: TGTGCCAGCAGTGACGCGGAGGGATACTACAATGAGCAGTTCTTC. Its protein is CASSDAEGYYNEQFF.

The rearrangement uses TRBV11-1 and TRBJ2-5; D not resolved. The CDR3 loop spans 14 amino acids. V dropped 1 base and J dropped 5 bases, with 11 bases sitting between them. CDR1 is SGHAT, CDR2 FQDESV, per germline (reference sequence). The CDR3 reads CASSLVAAAETQYF. In nucleotides, the CDR3 is TGTGCCAGCAGCTTAGTCGCGGCGGCGGAGACCCAGTACTTC.

CDR3: CASSFGKDQPQHF. CDR3 bases: TGTGCCAGCAGTTTTGGCAAGGATCAGCCCCAGCATTTT. V and J are TRBV27 and TRBJ1-5; D is unresolved. The V end lost 3 bases, the J end lost 5 bases, and 8 bases lay between the germline ends. CDR1 is MNHEY, CDR2 SMNVEV, per germline (reference sequence). The CDR3 totals 13 residues.

The V call is TRBV5-4, the J call TRBJ2-1; D ambiguous. CDR3 length equals 15 residues. CDR1 and CDR2 from the germline V gene are SGHNT and YYREEE (reference sequence). The V end was cut by 0 bases, the J end by 0 bases, with 7 bases between. The CDR3 sequence: CASSLAGSSYNEQFF. DNA of the CDR3: TGTGCCAGCAGCTTGGCAGGAAGCTCCTACAATGAGCAGTTCTTC. The full variable domain, completed using reference TRBV5-4 and TRBJ2-1, is ETGVTQSPTHLIKTRGQQVTLRCSSQSGHNTVSWYQQALGQGPQFIFQYYREEENGRGNFPPRFSGLQFPNYSSELNVNALELDDSALYLCASSLAGSSYNEQFFGPGTRLTVL.

This rearrangement joins TRBV14 to TRBJ2-3, with D possibly being TRBD1 (5 bases). This CDR3 is 14 amino acids long. Trimming took 1 base from V and 7 from J, leaving 12 bases between them. Germline loops: CDR1 SGHDN, CDR2 FVKESK. The chain's CDR3 is CASSQVGPVNTQYF. In DNA, the CDR3 is TGTGCCAGCAGCCAAGTGGGGCCAGTCAATACGCAGTATTTT.

CDR3: CASSLQQETQYF. The CDR3 DNA reads TGTGCCAGCAGCTTACAGCAAGAGACCCAGTACTTC. V usage is TRBV7-9 and J usage is TRBJ2-5; no firm D call. V was trimmed by 2 bases and J by 2 bases, leaving 3 bases between them. Germline V lookup: CDR1 SEHNR, CDR2 FQNEAQ (reference sequence). There are 12 residues in the CDR3.

The chain links TRBV27 to TRBJ1-2, with 7 bases identical to TRBD1. Per the germline V gene, CDR1 is MNHEY and CDR2 is SMNVEV (reference sequence). There are 15 residues in the CDR3. V was pared by 4 bases and J by 4 bases, with 9 bases of the junction left unmatched. The CDR3 here is CASSSRQGGIYGYTF. As DNA, the CDR3 is TGTGCCAGCAGTTCCCGACAGGGAGGTATCTATGGCTACACCTTC.

V and J are TRBV6-5 and TRBJ2-5; TRBD2 aligns across 8 bases. The V and J ends lost 7 bases and 5 bases, in that order; junction bases with no gene match: 6. The CDR3 spans 13 residues. Germline V gene data show CDR1 as MNHEY and CDR2 as SVGAGI. The CDR3 region has the DNA TGTGCCAGCACCCCCCGGGGGGGGGAGACCCAGTACTTC. Translated, it gives CASTPRGGETQYF.

V usage is TRBV4-2 and J usage is TRBJ2-5, with 13 bases fitting TRBD2. The V gene end was trimmed by 6 bases and the J gene end by 4 bases; junction bases not matched to a gene: 14. CDR1 and CDR2 (germline): LGHNA, YNFKEQ. The CDR3 spans 18 residues. The CDR3 sequence: CASSRPTGTSGIGETQYF. CDR3 coding DNA: TGTGCCAGCAGTCGACCTACAGGGACTAGCGGGATCGGAGAGACCCAGTACTTC.

The rearrangement joins TRBV11-1 to TRBJ2-7; weak D call: TRBD2 (5 bases). Trimming took 0 bases from V and 1 from J, leaving 7 bases between them. Per germline, CDR1 SGHAT and CDR2 FQDESV (reference sequence). This CDR3 contains 14 residues. The CDR3 is CASSLAAGSYEQYF. CDR3 nucleotides: TGTGCCAGCAGCTTAGCGGCGGGTTCCTACGAGCAGTACTTC.

V and J are TRBV5-4 and TRBJ2-1, with no clear D. The V end was cut by 4 bases, the J end by 2 bases, with 7 bases between. Germline values: CDR1 SGHNT, CDR2 YYREEE (reference sequence). The CDR3 covers 13 residues. This chain's CDR3 is CASSLGAYNEQFF. The DNA for the CDR3 is TGTGCCAGCAGCCTAGGAGCCTACAATGAGCAGTTCTTC.

The chain has TRBV4-1 and TRBJ2-3; perhaps TRBD2 as D (5 bases). This CDR3 is 14 amino acids long. In germline, CDR1 is MGHRA, CDR2 YSYEKL. The V end was cut by 4 bases, the J end by 6 bases, with 14 bases between. CDR3 DNA sequence: TGCGCCAGCAGCCGACAACTAGGCGCGGATACGCAGTATTTT. Its translation: CASSRQLGADTQYF.

The chain carries TRBV5-1 and TRBJ2-1; D is undetermined. V lost 3 bases and J lost 12, with 16 bases in between. Per germline, CDR1 SGHRS and CDR2 YFSETQ. The CDR3 has 13 residues. CDR3 nucleotide sequence: TGCGCCAGCAGCTCCCTGGGTCCGATTGCGCAGTTCTTC. This translates into CASSSLGPIAQFF.

V and J are TRBV5-5 and TRBJ2-6; D may be TRBD1 or TRBD2 (5 bases each). Trimming left V 4 bases short and J 2 bases short, with 16 bases between. This CDR3 has 17 residues. Germline V gene data show CDR1 as SGHKS and CDR2 as YYEKEE (reference sequence). The CDR3 DNA is TGTGCCAGCAGCGATGCTCGGGGCAGAACTGGGGCCAACGTCCTGACTTTC. Translation gives CASSDARGRTGANVLTF.

The V gene is TRBV7-6, the J gene TRBJ2-3; the D gene is possibly TRBD2 (6 bases). V was shortened by 0 bases and J by 4 bases, with 8 bases between the two germline ends. Germline V lookup: CDR1 SGHVS, CDR2 FNYEAQ. This CDR3 has 14 amino acids. CDR3 bases: TGTGCCAGCAGCTTAGCGGGAGGAGCAGATACGCAGTATTTT. It specifies CASSLAGGADTQYF.

The genes are TRBV10-2 and TRBJ2-2; 9 bases fit TRBD1. The CDR3 covers 16 residues. With 6 bases clipped from V and 4 bases from J, the junction kept 9 bases outside the gene matches. Looked up from germline, CDR1 is WSHSY and CDR2 is SAAADI. This CDR3 is CASRDLRDRATGELFF. The DNA of the CDR3 is TGCGCCAGCAGAGATCTCCGGGACAGGGCCACCGGGGAGCTGTTTTTT.

This clone was recorded only once. This chain uses TRBV7-7 with TRBJ2-5; D is ambiguous. This CDR3 is 13 amino acids long. Between the trimmed V and J ends, which lost 5 bases and 0 bases, there was a span of 7 bases. Looked up from germline, CDR1 is SSHAT and CDR2 is FNYEAQ (reference sequence). The CDR3 loop is CASSRDYQETQYF. As DNA, the CDR3 is TGTGCCAGCAGCAGAGATTACCAAGAGACCCAGTACTTC. Combining the CDR3 with reference TRBV7-7 and TRBJ2-5 gives the whole variable domain GAGVSQSPRYKVTKRGQDVTLRCDPISSHATLYWYQQALGQGPEFLTYFNYEAQPDKSGLPSDRFSAERPEGSISTLTIQRTEQRDSAMYRCASSRDYQETQYFGPGTRLLVL.

The chain has TRBV10-3 and TRBJ2-1, with a tentative D call TRBD2 (6 bases). Germline V gene lookup returns CDR1 ENHRY and CDR2 SYGVKD. CDR3 size: 13 residues. V lost 10 bases to trimming and J lost 0 bases, with 10 bases between them. CDR3 region: CASGVSSYNEQFF. CDR3 DNA: TGTGCCAGCGGGGTGAGCTCCTACAATGAGCAGTTCTTC.

The chain employs TRBV6-1 and TRBJ2-2, with 13 positions matching TRBD2. CDR3 length: 17 residues. V gave up 4 bases and J gave up 5 bases; unmatched junction bases: 7. Germline V gene lookup returns CDR1 MNHNS and CDR2 SASEGT. The DNA for the CDR3 is TGTGCCAGCAGTGGAATCGGGACTAGCGGGATTACCGGGGAGCTGTTTTTT. It codes for CASSGIGTSGITGELFF.

CDR3 amino acids: CASSLPRNTGELFF. In DNA form, the CDR3 reads TGTGCCAGCAGCTTACCCAGGAACACCGGGGAGCTGTTTTTT. The gene calls are TRBV7-2 and TRBJ2-2; no firm D call. The CDR3 extends over 14 amino acids. The germline V and J ends were trimmed by 2 bases and 1 base, with 5 bases remaining between them. Germline V gives CDR1 SGHTA, CDR2 FQGNSA.

The rearrangement uses TRBV5-6 and TRBJ1-4; TRBD1 is a possible D gene (5 bases). Germline V lookup: CDR1 SGHDT, CDR2 YYEEEE. V lost 5 bases and J lost 6, with 14 bases in between. The CDR3 consists of 14 residues. The CDR3 DNA follows: TGTGCCAGCAGTCTTTGGGGGATTGATGAAAAACTGTTTTTT. This translates into CASSLWGIDEKLFF.